The T cell receptor (beta chain) described here comes from a study of human T cells and chemical hapten exposure. Study information: Across its roughly 24 weeks, the study gave patients weekly diphenylcyclopropenone doses to the scalp.

The CDR3 covers 18 residues. Looked up from germline, CDR1 is DFQATT and CDR2 is SNEGSKA (reference sequence). This clonotype turned up a few times. TCRdb reprocessed the RACE reads via MiXCR and lists one record per CDR3 protein. The data contain tens of thousands of distinct CDR3 sequences, approximately 11% of them singletons. The time point is: patch test 3, about 24 weeks after DPC sensitization. Treatment described: therapeutic diphenylcyclopropenone sensitization with weekly scalp DPC. This receptor was identified in a woman aged 25-40 years with alopecia areata. Some clones in this sample may be carry-over from other donors' samples. The genes are TRBV20-1 and TRBJ1-6; the D is unclear. The input for sequencing was whole blood, taken in connection with sensitization to the hapten diphenylcyclopropenone (DPC). CDR3 amino acids: CSTIGGVIKSSYNSPLHF. CDR3 sequence (DNA): TGCAGCACGATCGGCGGCGTTATAAAGAGCTCCTATAATTCACCCCTCCACTTT.